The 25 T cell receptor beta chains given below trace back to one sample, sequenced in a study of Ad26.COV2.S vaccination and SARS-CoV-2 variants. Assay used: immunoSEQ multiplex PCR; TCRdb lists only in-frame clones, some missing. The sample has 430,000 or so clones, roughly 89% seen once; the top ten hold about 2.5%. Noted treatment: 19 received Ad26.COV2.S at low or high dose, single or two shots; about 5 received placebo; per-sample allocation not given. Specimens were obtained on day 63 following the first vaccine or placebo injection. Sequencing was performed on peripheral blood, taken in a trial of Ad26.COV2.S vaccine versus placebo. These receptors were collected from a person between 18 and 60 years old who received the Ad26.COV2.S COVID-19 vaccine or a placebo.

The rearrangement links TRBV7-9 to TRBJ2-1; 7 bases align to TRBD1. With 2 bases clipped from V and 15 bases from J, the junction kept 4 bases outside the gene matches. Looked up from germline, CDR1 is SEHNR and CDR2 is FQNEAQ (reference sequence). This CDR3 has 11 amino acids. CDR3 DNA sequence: TGTGCCAGCAGCTTACGGGACAGAGGGTTCTTC. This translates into CASSLRDRGFF.

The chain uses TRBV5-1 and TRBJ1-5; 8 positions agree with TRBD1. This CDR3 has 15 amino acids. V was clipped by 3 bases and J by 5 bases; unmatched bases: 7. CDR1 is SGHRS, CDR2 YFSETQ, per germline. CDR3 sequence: CASSSGQGQDQPQHF. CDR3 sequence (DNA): TGCGCCAGCAGCTCCGGACAGGGACAGGATCAGCCCCAGCATTTT.

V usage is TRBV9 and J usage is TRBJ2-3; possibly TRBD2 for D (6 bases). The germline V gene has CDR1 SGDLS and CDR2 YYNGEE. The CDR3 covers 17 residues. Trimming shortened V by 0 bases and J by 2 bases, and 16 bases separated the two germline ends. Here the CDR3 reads CASSVGGVWDSTDTQYF. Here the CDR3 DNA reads TGTGCCAGCAGCGTAGGAGGGGTTTGGGACTCCACAGATACGCAGTATTTT. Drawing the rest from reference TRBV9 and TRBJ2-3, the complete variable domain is DSGVTQTPKHLITATGQRVTLRCSPRSGDLSVYWYQQSLDQGLQFLIQYYNGEERAKGNILERFSAQQFPDLHSELNLSSLELGDSALYFCASSVGGVWDSTDTQYFGPGTRLTVL.

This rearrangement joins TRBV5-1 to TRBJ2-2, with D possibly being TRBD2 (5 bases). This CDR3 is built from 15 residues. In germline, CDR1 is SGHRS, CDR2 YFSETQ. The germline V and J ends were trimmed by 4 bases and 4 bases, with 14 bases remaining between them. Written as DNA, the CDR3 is TGCGCCAGCAGCACTGGACTCGCGGCCACCGGGGAGCTGTTTTTT. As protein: CASSTGLAATGELFF. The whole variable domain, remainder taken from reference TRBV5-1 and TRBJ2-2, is KAGVTQTPRYLIKTRGQQVTLSCSPISGHRSVSWYQQTPGQGLQFLFEYFSETQRNKGNFPGRFSGRQFSNSRSEMNVSTLELGDSALYLCASSTGLAATGELFFGEGSRLTVL.

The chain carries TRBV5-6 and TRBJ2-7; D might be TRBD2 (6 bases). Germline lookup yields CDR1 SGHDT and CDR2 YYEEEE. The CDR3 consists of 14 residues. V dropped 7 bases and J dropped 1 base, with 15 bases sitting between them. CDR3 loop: CASGRGRLSYEQYV. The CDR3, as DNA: TGTGCCAGCGGCCGGGGGAGGTTGTCCTACGAGCAGTACGTC.

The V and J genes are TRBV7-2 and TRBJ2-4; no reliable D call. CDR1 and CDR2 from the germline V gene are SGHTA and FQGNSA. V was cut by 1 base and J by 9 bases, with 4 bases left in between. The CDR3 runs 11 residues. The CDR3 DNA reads TGTGCCAGCAGCTTAGGATTCATTCAGTACTTC. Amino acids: CASSLGFIQYF.

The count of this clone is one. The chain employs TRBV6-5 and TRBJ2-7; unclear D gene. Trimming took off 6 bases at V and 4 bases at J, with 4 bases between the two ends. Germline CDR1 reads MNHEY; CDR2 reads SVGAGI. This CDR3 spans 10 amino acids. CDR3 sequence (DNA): TGTGCCAGCAGGTTGTACGAGCAGTACTTC. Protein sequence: CASRLYEQYF.

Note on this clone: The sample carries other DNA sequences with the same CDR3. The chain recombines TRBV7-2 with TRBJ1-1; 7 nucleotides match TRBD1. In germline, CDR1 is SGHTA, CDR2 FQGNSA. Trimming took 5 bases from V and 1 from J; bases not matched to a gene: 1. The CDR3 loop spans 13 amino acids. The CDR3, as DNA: TGTGCCAGCAGCCGACAGGGGAACACTGAAGCTTTCTTT. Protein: CASSRQGNTEAFF.

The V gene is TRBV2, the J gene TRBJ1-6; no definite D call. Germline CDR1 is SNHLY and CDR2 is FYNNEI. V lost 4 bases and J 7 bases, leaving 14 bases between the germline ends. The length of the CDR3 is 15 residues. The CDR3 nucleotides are TGTGCCAGCAGTGGTGACCAAGCGGGGAATTCACCCCTCCACTTT. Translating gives CASSGDQAGNSPLHF. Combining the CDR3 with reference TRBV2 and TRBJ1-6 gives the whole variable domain EPEVTQTPSHQVTQMGQEVILRCVPISNHLYFYWYRQILGQKVEFLVSFYNNEISEKSEIFDDQFSVERPDGSNFTLKIRSTKLEDSAMYFCASSGDQAGNSPLHFGNGTRLTVT.

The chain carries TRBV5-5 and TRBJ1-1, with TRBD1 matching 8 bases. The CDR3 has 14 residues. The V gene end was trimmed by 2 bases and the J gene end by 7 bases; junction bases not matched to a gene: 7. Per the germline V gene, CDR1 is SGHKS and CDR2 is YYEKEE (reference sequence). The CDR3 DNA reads TGTGCCAGCAGCTTTGACAGGGGCGGTAATGAAGCTTTCTTT. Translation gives CASSFDRGGNEAFF. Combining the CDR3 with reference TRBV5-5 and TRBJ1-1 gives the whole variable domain DAGVTQSPTHLIKTRGQQVTLRCSPISGHKSVSWYQQVLGQGPQFIFQYYEKEERGRGNFPDRFSARQFPNYSSELNVNALLLGDSALYLCASSFDRGGNEAFFGQGTRLTVV.

CDR3 nucleotides: TGTGCCAGCTCCCCCCCGGGGCCCGGGGTAGATACGCAGTATTTT. The encoded protein is CASSPPGPGVDTQYF. V usage is TRBV18 and J usage is TRBJ2-3; D may correspond to TRBD1 or TRBD2 (5 bases each). In germline, CDR1 is KGHSH, CDR2 LQKENI. With 6 bases removed from V and 5 bases from J, the gap between germline ends came to 18 bases. CDR3 size: 15 residues.

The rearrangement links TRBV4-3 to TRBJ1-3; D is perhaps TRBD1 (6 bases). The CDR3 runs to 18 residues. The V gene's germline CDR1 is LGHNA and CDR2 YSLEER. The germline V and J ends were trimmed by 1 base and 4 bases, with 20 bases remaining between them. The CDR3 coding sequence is TGCGCCAGCAGCCAAGCTCTCCACAGGGTGGGTTCCGGAAACACCATATATTTT. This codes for CASSQALHRVGSGNTIYF.

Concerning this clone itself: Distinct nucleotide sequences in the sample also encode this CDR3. The CDR3 coding sequence is TGTGCCAGCTCACCACCCGGGGAGACCCAGTACTTC. Translated: CASSPPGETQYF. This chain connects TRBV18 to TRBJ2-5; D remains ambiguous. The CDR3 runs 12 residues. V shed 0 bases and J shed 5 bases, with 4 bases lying between them. Germline-derived CDR1 and CDR2 are KGHSH and LQKENI.

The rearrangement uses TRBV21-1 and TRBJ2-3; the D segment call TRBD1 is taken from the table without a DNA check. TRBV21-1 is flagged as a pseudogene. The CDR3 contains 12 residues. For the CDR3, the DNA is TGTGCCAGCAGCAAGATACAAGATACGCAGTATTTT. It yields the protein CASSKIQDTQYF.

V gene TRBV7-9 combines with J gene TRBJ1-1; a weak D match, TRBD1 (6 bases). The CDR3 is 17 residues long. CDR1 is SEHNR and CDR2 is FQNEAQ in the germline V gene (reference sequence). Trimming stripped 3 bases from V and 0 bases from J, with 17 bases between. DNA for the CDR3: TGTGCCAGCAGCTTCAGGCAGGGGTCACAGATGAACACTGAAGCTTTCTTT. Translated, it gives CASSFRQGSQMNTEAFF.

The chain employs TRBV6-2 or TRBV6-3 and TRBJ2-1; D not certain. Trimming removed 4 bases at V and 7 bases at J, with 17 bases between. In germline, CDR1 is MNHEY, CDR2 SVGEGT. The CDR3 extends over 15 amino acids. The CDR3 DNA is TGTGCCAGCAGTTTGAGGAGACTTCGATCGAATGAGCAGTTCTTC. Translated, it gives CASSLRRLRSNEQFF.

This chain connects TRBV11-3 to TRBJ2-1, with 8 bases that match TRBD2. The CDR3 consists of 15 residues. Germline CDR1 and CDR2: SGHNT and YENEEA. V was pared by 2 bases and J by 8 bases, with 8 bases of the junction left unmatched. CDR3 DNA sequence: TGTGCCAGCAGCTTATCTGGGACTAGGTTTTATGAGCAGTTCTTC. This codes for CASSLSGTRFYEQFF.

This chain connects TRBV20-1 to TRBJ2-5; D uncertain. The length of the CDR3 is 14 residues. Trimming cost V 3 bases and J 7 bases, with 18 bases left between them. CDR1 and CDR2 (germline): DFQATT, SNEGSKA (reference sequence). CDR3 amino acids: CSASPRDRWGTQYF. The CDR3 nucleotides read TGCAGTGCTAGTCCTCGAGACCGATGGGGGACCCAGTACTTC.

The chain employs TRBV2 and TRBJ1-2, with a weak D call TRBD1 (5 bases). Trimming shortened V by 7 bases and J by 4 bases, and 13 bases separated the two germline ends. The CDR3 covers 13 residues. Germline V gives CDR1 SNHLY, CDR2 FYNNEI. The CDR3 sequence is CASKVQGGYGYTF. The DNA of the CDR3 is TGTGCCAGCAAGGTGCAGGGCGGCTATGGCTACACCTTC. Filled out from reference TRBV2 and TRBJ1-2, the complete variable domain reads EPEVTQTPSHQVTQMGQEVILRCVPISNHLYFYWYRQILGQKVEFLVSFYNNEISEKSEIFDDQFSVERPDGSNFTLKIRSTKLEDSAMYFCASKVQGGYGYTFGSGTRLTVV.

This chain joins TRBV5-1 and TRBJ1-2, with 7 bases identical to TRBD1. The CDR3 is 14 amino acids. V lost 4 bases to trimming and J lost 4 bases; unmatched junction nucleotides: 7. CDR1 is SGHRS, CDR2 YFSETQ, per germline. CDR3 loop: CASSAATGVYGYTF. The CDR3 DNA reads TGCGCCAGCAGCGCAGCTACAGGGGTCTATGGCTACACCTTC.

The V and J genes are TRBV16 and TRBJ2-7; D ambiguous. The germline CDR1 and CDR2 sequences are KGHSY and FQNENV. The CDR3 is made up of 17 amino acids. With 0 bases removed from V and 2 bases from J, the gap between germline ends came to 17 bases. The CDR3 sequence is CASSQSLGSGLPYEQYF. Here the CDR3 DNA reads TGTGCCAGCAGCCAATCACTCGGGTCTGGGTTACCCTACGAGCAGTACTTC.

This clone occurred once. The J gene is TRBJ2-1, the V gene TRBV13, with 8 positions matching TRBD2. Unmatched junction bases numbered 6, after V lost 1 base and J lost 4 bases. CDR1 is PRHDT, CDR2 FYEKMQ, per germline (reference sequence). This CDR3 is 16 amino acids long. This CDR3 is CASSLAGGPGYNEQFF. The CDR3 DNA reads TGTGCCAGCAGCTTAGCGGGGGGGCCGGGTTACAATGAGCAGTTCTTC.

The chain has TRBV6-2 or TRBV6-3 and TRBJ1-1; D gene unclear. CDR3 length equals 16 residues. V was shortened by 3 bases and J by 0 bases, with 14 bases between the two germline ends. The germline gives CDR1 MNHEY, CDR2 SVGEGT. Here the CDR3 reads CASSYGIEVLNTEAFF. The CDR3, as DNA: TGTGCCAGCAGTTATGGGATTGAAGTATTGAACACTGAAGCTTTCTTT.

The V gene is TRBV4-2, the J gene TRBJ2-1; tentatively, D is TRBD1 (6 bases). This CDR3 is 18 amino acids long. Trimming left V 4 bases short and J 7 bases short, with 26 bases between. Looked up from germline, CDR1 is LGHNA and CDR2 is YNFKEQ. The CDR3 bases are TGTGCCAGCAGCCCCTACCCGGGACACTCCGAGGAAAAAAATGAGCAGTTCTTC. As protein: CASSPYPGHSEEKNEQFF.

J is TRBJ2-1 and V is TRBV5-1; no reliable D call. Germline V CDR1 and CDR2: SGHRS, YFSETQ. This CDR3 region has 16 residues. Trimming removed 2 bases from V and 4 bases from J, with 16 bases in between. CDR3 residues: CASSLGFRAQYNEQFF. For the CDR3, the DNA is TGCGCCAGCAGCTTAGGTTTTCGGGCCCAATACAATGAGCAGTTCTTC.